One sample yielded the 7 T cell receptor beta chains listed below, sequenced in a study of shared clonotypes between healthy human individuals. Some clones are missing from TCRdb's copy, which holds only in-frame ones; the method was immunoSEQ multiplex PCR. The sample carries around 1,900,000 clones, about 94% recorded once. Naivety among CD8 cells was defined by CD45RO negativity and positive CCR7 selection, thereby excluding terminally differentiated effector memory CD45RA+ cells. The sequenced material came from naive CD8+ T cells from PBMCs. These receptors were taken from a man aged 18 to 30 in good health. Some clones in this sample may be carry-over from other donors' samples.

CDR3 loop: CSVVTGGAGQPQHF. CDR3 bases: TGCAGCGTTGTGACAGGGGGGGCCGGCCAGCCCCAGCATTTT. The chain uses TRBV29-1 and TRBJ1-5; 9 bases fit TRBD1. V gave up 4 bases and J gave up 7 bases; unmatched junction bases: 8. CDR1 is SQVTM, CDR2 ANQGSEA, per germline. The CDR3 runs to 14 residues.

This clone was detected once. The V and J genes are TRBV5-6 and TRBJ2-1, with 8 bases matching TRBD2. CDR3 length: 16 residues. After removal of 0 bases from V and 6 bases from J, the junction contained 8 bases not matched to a gene. Germline-derived CDR1 and CDR2 are SGHDT and YYEEEE. The CDR3: CASSLASGRWGNEQFF. Written as DNA, the CDR3 is TGTGCCAGCAGCTTGGCCAGCGGGAGATGGGGCAATGAGCAGTTCTTC.

V and J are TRBV28 and TRBJ2-1; no clear D. Trimming cost V 5 bases and J 10 bases, with 15 bases left between them. CDR3 length: 13 residues. From germline, CDR1 is MDHEN and CDR2 SYDVKM. The CDR3, as DNA: TGTGCCAGCAGTCCAACCCTTGATGGGGAGCAGTTCTTC. It yields the protein CASSPTLDGEQFF.

The chain has TRBV6-5 and TRBJ2-5, with unresolved D. Looked up from germline, CDR1 is MNHEY and CDR2 is SVGAGI. This CDR3 spans 12 amino acids. The V end lost 2 bases, the J end lost 0 bases, and 1 base lay between the germline ends. CDR3 region: CASSYDQETQYF. The CDR3, as DNA: TGTGCCAGCAGTTACGACCAAGAGACCCAGTACTTC.

To note about this clone: This CDR3 is also generated by other DNA sequences in the sample. CDR3 sequence (DNA): TGTGCCAGCAGTGGAGGGGACAGGGCCTACGAGCAGTACTTC. Translation gives CASSGGDRAYEQYF. This chain joins TRBV9 and TRBJ2-7; TRBD1 matches 9 bases. The CDR3 covers 14 residues. The germline V gene has CDR1 SGDLS and CDR2 YYNGEE. The J segment lost 2 bases and the V segment lost 5 bases, leaving 5 bases of the junction unmatched. Based on the CDR3 plus reference TRBV9 and TRBJ2-7, the full variable domain is DSGVTQTPKHLITATGQRVTLRCSPRSGDLSVYWYQQSLDQGLQFLIQYYNGEERAKGNILERFSAQQFPDLHSELNLSSLELGDSALYFCASSGGDRAYEQYFGPGTRLTVT.

The J gene is TRBJ2-5, the V gene TRBV27, with 8 bases matching TRBD2. The J call could be wrong; TRBJ2-7 is a better fit for the DNA end. The CDR3 is made up of 13 amino acids. Germline V gene lookup returns CDR1 MNHEY and CDR2 SMNVEV (reference sequence). CDR3 sequence: CASSLGLAYEQYF. In DNA form, the CDR3 reads TGTGCCAGCAGTTTGGGACTAGCCTACGAGCAGTACTTC.

This chain links TRBV7-2 with TRBJ2-7; 7 bases are shared with TRBD2. With V trimmed by 1 base and J by 4 bases, 10 bases remained unmatched. The CDR3 extends over 16 amino acids. Germline V gene data show CDR1 as SGHTA and CDR2 as FQGNSA. The CDR3 nucleotides are TGTGCCAGCAGCTTAGACTGGGGAGGGCGCTTGTACGAGCAGTACTTC. Protein product: CASSLDWGGRLYEQYF.